This T cell receptor (beta chain) was recorded in a study of beta chain features in type 1 diabetes. In the study overall: Regarding age, gender and cell yields, patients proved similar to healthy donors. General study results and limits: Shortening of TCRB CDR3s, moderate but significant, appeared in all four CD4+ subsets of Type 1 diabetes patients.

Isolated RNA was reverse transcribed in full, so expressed TCRB transcripts were sequenced. Sequenced by immunoSEQ multiplex PCR; TCRdb stores in-frame clones only, minus some. The sample yields 150,000 to 200,000 clones, 8% to 9.5% seen once. This clone was counted at least ten times. Its antigen is still unknown. CDR3 length equals 13 residues. Trimming shortened V by 5 bases and J by 2 bases, and 9 bases separated the two germline ends. Germline values: CDR1 MNHNS, CDR2 SASEGT. Blood was collected once per donor into heparin, averaging about 0.12 L. The purity of all sorted populations exceeded 95%. V is TRBV6-1 and J is TRBJ2-5, with no clear D. The clonotype was recovered from a young woman with type 1 diabetes. The sample taken for sequencing was central memory CD4+ T cells from blood. CDR3 sequence (DNA): TGTGCCAGCAGTATGGGCCCTCAAGAGACCCAGTACTTC. As protein: CASSMGPQETQYF.